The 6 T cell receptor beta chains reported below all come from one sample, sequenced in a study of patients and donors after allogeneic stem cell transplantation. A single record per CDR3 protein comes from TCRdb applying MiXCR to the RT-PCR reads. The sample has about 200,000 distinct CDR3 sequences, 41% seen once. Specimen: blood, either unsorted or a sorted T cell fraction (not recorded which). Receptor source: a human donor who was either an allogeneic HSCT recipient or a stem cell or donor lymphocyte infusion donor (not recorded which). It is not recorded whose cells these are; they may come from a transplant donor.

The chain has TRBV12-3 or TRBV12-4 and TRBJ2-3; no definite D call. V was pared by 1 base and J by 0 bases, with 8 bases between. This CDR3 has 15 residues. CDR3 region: CASSLVRRSTDTQYF. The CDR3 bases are TGTGCCAGCAGTTTAGTAAGGCGTAGCACAGATACGCAGTATTTT.

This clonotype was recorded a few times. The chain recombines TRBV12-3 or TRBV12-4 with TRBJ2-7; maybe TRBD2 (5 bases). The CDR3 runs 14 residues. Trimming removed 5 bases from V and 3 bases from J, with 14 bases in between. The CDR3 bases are TGTGCCAGCAGTAAAAGGGAAGAGGGCTACGAGCAGTACTTC. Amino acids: CASSKREEGYEQYF.

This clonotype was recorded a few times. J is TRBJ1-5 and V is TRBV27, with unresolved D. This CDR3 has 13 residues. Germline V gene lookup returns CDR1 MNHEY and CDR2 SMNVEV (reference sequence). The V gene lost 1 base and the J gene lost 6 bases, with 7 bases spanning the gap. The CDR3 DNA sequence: TGTGCCAGCAGTTTATGGTGGGGTCAGCCCCAGCATTTT. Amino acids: CASSLWWGQPQHF.

The CDR3 reads CASKRGSSYNEQFF. CDR3 coding DNA: TGTGCCAGCAAACGGGGAAGCTCCTACAATGAGCAGTTCTTC. The J gene is TRBJ2-1, the V gene TRBV6-5, with D possibly TRBD2 on 5 matching bases. CDR1 is MNHEY, CDR2 SVGAGI, per germline. The CDR3 has 14 residues. With 7 bases removed from V and 0 bases from J, the gap between germline ends came to 10 bases.

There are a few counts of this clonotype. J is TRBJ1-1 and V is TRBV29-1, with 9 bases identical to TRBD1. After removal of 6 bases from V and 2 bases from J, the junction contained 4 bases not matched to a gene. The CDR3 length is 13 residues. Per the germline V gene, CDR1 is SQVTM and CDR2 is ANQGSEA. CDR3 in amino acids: CSVAQGANTEAFF. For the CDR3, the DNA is TGCAGCGTCGCACAGGGGGCAAACACTGAAGCTTTCTTT.

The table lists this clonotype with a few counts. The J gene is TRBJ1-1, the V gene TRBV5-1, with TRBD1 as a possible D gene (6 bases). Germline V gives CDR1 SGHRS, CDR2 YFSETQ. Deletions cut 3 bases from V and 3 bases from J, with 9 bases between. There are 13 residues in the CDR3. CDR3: CASSSGQYTEAFF. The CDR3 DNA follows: TGCGCCAGCAGCTCGGGACAATACACTGAAGCTTTCTTT. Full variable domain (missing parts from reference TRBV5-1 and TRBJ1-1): KAGVTQTPRYLIKTRGQQVTLSCSPISGHRSVSWYQQTPGQGLQFLFEYFSETQRNKGNFPGRFSGRQFSNSRSEMNVSTLELGDSALYLCASSSGQYTEAFFGQGTRLTVV.